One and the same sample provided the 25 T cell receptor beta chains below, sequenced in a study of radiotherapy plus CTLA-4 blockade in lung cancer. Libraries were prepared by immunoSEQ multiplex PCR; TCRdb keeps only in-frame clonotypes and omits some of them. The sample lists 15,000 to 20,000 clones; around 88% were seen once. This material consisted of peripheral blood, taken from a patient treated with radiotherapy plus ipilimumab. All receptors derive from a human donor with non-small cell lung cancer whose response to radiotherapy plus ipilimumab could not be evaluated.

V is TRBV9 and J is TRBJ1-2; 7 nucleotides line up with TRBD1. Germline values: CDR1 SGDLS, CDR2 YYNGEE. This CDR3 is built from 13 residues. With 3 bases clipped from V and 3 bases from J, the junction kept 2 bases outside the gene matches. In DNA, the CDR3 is TGTGCCAGCAGCGCAGGGGGTGACTATGGCTACACCTTC. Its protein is CASSAGGDYGYTF.

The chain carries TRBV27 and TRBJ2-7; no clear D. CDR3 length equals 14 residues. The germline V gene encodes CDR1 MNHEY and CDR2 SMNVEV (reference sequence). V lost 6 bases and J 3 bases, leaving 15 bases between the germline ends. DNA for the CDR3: TGTGCCAGCAGCCGCGACGGATCGGGCTACGAGCAGTACTTC. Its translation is CASSRDGSGYEQYF.

The DNA for the CDR3 is TGTGCCAGCGGGGGACAGGGAGAGACCCAGTACTTC. The encoded protein is CASGGQGETQYF. J is TRBJ2-5 and V is TRBV6-6, with 9 nucleotides matching TRBD1. V shed 8 bases and J 4 bases; nucleotides not matched to a gene: 2. The germline V gene has CDR1 MNHNY and CDR2 SVGAGI (reference sequence). The CDR3 has 12 amino acids.

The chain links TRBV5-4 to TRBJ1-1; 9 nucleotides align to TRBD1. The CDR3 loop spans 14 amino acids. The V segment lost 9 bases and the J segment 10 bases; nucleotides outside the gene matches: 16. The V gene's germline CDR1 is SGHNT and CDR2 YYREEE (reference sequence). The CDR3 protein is CATTSGTGPFGAFF. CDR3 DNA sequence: TGTGCCACCACCTCTGGGACAGGGCCGTTTGGAGCTTTCTTT.

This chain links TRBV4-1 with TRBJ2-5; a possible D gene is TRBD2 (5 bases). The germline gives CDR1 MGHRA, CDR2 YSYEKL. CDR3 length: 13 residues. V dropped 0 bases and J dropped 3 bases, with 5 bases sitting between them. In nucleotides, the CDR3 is TGCGCCAGCAGCCAAGAGCGGGAAGAGACCCAGTACTTC. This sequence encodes CASSQEREETQYF.

The CDR3 sequence is CASRPPGQGSYNEQFF. The CDR3 DNA is TGTGCCAGCAGACCCCCGGGACAGGGTTCCTACAATGAGCAGTTCTTC. The V gene is TRBV11-2, the J gene TRBJ2-1, with 9 nucleotides matching TRBD1. CDR1 and CDR2 (germline): SGHAT, FQNNGV. Trimming at V came to 6 bases and at J to 1 base, leaving 7 bases not matched to a gene. This CDR3 contains 16 residues.

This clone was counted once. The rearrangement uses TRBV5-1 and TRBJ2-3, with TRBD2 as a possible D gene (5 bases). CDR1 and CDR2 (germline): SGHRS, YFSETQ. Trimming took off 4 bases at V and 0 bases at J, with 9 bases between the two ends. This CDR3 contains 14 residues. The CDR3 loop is CASSRGSSTDTQYF. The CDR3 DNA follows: TGCGCCAGCAGCCGGGGTTCTAGCACAGATACGCAGTATTTT.

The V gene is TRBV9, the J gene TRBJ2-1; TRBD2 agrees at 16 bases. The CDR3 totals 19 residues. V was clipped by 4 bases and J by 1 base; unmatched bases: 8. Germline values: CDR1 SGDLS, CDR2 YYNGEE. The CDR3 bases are TGTGCCAGCAGCCCAGCCGGGACTAGCGGGAGGGCATCCTACAATGAGCAGTTCTTC. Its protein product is CASSPAGTSGRASYNEQFF.

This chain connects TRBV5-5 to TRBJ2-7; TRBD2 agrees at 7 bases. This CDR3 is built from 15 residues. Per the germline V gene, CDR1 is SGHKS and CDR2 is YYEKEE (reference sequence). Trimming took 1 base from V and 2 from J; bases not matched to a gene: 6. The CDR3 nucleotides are TGTGCCAGCAGCTTGATGGGGGGGACCACCTACGAGCAGTACTTC. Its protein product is CASSLMGGTTYEQYF.

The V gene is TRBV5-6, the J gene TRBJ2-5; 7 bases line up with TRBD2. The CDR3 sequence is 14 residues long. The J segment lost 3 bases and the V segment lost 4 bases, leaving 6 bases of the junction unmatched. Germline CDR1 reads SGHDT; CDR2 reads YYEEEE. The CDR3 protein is CASSLRGGKETQYF. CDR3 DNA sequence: TGTGCCAGCAGCCTTCGCGGGGGTAAAGAGACCCAGTACTTC.

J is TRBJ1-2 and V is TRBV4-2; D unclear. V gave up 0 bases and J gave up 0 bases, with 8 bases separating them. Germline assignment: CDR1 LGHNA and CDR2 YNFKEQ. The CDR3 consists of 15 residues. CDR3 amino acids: CASSQEQPTNYGYTF. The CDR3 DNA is TGTGCCAGCAGCCAAGAACAGCCGACTAACTATGGCTACACCTTC.

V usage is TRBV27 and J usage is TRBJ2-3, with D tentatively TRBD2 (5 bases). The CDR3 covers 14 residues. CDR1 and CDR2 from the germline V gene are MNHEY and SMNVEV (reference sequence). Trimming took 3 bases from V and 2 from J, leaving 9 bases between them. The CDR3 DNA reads TGTGCCAGCAGTTTGTACGGGGACACAGATACGCAGTATTTT. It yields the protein CASSLYGDTDTQYF.

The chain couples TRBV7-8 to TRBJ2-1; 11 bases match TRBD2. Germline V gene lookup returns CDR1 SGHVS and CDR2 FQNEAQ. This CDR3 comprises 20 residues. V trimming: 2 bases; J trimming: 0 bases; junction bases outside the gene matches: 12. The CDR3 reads CASSLSSGTSGRSSYNEQFF. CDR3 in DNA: TGTGCCAGCAGCTTAAGTAGCGGGACTAGCGGTCGAAGCTCCTACAATGAGCAGTTCTTC. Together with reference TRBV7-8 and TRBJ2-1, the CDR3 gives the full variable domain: GAGVSQSPRYKVAKRGQDVALRCDPISGHVSLFWYQQALGQGPEFLTYFQNEAQLDKSGLPSDRFFAERPEGSVSTLKIQRTQQEDSAVYLCASSLSSGTSGRSSYNEQFFGPGTRLTVL.

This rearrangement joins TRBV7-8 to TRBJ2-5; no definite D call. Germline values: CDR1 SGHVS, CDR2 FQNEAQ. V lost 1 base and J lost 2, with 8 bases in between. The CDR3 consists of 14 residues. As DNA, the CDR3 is TGTGCCAGCAGCTTAGGGCCGATACAAGAGACCCAGTACTTC. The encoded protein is CASSLGPIQETQYF.

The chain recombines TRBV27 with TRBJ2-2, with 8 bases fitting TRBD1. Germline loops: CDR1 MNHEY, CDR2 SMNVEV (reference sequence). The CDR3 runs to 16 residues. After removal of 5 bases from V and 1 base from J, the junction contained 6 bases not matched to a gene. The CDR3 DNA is TGTGCCAGCAGTCAGGGGGCAGGGGGGAACACCGGGGAGCTGTTTTTT. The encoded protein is CASSQGAGGNTGELFF.

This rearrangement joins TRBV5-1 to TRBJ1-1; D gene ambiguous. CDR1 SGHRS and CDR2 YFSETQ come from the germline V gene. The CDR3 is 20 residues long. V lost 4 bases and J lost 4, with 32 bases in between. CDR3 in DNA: TGCGCCAGCAGCCCCCGAGGAGGCGCCACGACGCGGGGTTCTGTCACTGAAGCTTTCTTT. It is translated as CASSPRGGATTRGSVTEAFF.

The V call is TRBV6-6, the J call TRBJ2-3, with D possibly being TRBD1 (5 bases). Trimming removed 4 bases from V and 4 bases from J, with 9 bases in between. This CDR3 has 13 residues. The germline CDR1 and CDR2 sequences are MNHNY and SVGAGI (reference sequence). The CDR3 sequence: CASSFLQADTQYF. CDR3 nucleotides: TGTGCCAGCAGTTTCCTACAGGCAGATACGCAGTATTTT.

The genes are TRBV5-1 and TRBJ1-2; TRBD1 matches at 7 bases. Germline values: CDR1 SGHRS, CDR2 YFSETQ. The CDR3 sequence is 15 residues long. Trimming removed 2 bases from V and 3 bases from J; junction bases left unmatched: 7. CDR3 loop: CASSFFVDRDYGYTF. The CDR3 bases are TGCGCCAGCAGCTTTTTTGTCGACAGGGACTATGGCTACACCTTC.

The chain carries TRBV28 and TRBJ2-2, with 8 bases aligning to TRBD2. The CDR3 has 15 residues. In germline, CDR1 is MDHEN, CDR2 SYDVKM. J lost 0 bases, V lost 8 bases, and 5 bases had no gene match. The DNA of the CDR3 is TGTGCCAGCTCCAGCGGGGGCACGAACACCGGGGAGCTGTTTTTT. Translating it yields CASSSGGTNTGELFF. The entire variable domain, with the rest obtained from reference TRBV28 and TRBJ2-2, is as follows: DVKVTQSSRYLVKRTGEKVFLECVQDMDHENMFWYRQDPGLGLRLIYFSYDVKMKEKGDIPEGYSVSREKKERFSLILESASTNQTSMYLCASSSGGTNTGELFFGEGSRLTVL.

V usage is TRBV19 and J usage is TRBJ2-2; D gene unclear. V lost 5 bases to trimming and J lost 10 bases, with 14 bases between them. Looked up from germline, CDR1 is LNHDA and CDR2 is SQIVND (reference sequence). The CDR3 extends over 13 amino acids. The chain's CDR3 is CASSSPNGLELFF. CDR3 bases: TGTGCCAGTAGTTCGCCGAACGGGTTGGAGCTGTTTTTT.

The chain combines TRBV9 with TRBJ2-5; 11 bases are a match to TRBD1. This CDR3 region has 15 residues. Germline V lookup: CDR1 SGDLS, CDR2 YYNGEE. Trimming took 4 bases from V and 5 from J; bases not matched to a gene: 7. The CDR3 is CASSPGQGAGETQYF. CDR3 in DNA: TGTGCCAGCAGCCCTGGACAGGGGGCGGGGGAGACCCAGTACTTC.

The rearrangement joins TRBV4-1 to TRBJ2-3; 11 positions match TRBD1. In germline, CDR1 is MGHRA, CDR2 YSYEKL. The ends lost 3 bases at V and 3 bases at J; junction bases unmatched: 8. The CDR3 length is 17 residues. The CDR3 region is CASSQRAGTGGTDTQYF. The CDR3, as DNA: TGCGCCAGCAGCCAGAGGGCCGGGACAGGGGGGACAGATACGCAGTATTTT.

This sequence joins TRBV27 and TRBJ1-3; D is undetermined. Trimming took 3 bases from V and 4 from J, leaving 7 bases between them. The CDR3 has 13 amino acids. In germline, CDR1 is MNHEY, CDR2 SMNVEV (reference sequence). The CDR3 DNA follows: TGTGCCAGCAGTTTTACAGCCGGAAACACCATATATTTT. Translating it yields CASSFTAGNTIYF.

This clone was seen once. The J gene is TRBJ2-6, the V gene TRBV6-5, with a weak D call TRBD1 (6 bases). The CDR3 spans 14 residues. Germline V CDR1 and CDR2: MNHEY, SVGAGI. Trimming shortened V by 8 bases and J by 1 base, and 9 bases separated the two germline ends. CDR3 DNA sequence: TGTGCCAGCGGCACAGGGTCTGGGGCCAACGTCCTGACTTTC. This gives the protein CASGTGSGANVLTF.

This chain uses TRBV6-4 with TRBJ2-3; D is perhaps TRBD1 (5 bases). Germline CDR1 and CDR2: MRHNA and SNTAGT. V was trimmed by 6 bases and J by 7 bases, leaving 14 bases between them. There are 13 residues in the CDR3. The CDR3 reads CASSIIRANTQYF. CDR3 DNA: TGTGCCAGCAGCATAATCAGGGCGAATACGCAGTATTTT.